Each of the 12 T cell receptor beta chains below was sequenced from the same sample in a study of T cells in Graves' hyperthyroidism and ophthalmopathy. Amplified TCR beta CDR3 regions came from RNA transcripts. The HTBI primer set was used in a first-round RT-PCR of the TCR CDR3. MiXCR, run by TCRdb on the multiplex PCR reads, gives a single entry per CDR3 protein. The sample holds 37,000 or so distinct CDR3 sequences, under 60% seen once. Material for sequencing was blood. These receptor sequences come from a man aged 35-49 years with Graves' ophthalmopathy.

As regards this clonotype: Because the CDR3 is missing its conserved closing phenylalanine or tryptophan, this is likely a read error. The rearrangement joins TRBV6-2 or TRBV6-3 to TRBJ2-7; 7 bases are a match to TRBD1. Germline lookup yields CDR1 MNHEY and CDR2 SVGEGT. The CDR3 is 15 residues long. CDR3 nucleotides: TGTGCCAGCAGTGGATTCAGGGACAGTACCTACAAGCAGTACCTC. Translation: CASSGFRDSTYKQYL.

The rearrangement links TRBV2 to TRBJ2-2, with 8 bases that match TRBD2. V lost 8 bases and J lost 7; bases outside the gene matches: 3. Germline V gene data show CDR1 as SNHLY and CDR2 as FYNNEI. CDR3 length equals 12 residues. CDR3: CASRSGGGELFF. The CDR3 nucleotides read TGTGCCAGCCGAAGCGGGGGCGGGGAGCTGTTTTTT.

The chain has TRBV7-6 and TRBJ2-2; TRBD1 matches at 7 bases. V gave up 5 bases and J gave up 1 base; unmatched junction bases: 4. The CDR3 is 15 amino acids. Germline values: CDR1 SGHVS, CDR2 FNYEAQ. The CDR3, as DNA: TGTGCCAGCAGCCCGGGACAGCGGAACACCGGGGAGCTGTTTTTT. Translated: CASSPGQRNTGELFF.

This clonotype was observed many times. The J gene is TRBJ2-3, the V gene TRBV6-2 or TRBV6-3; no reliable D call. Germline CDR1 reads MNHEY; CDR2 reads SVGEGT. The germline V and J ends were trimmed by 6 bases and 2 bases, with 18 bases remaining between them. The CDR3 sequence is 16 residues long. CDR3 DNA sequence: TGTGCCAGCAGCCCCCGTGGAAATTCGGACACAGATACGCAGTATTTT. Amino acid sequence: CASSPRGNSDTDTQYF.

By share, this clonotype counts as medium-sized. The rearrangement uses TRBV20-1 and TRBJ2-7, with TRBD2 as a possible D gene (6 bases). This CDR3 has 14 amino acids. Trimming removed 2 bases at V and 4 bases at J, with 15 bases between. Germline-derived CDR1 and CDR2 are DFQATT and SNEGSKA (reference sequence). The CDR3 reads CSARSARGAYEQYF. The CDR3 DNA sequence: TGCAGTGCTAGATCTGCTCGCGGGGCGTACGAGCAGTACTTC.

This clonotype is judged medium-sized. The chain is built from TRBV7-3 and TRBJ2-7, with D possibly being TRBD2 (5 bases). V lost 0 bases to trimming and J lost 1 base, with 7 bases between them. This CDR3 is 14 amino acids long. Germline V gene data show CDR1 as SGHTA and CDR2 as FQGTGA. In nucleotides, the CDR3 is TGTGCCAGCAGCTTAACGCCGGGGTCCTACGAGCAGTACTTC. Amino acid sequence: CASSLTPGSYEQYF.

A word on this clonotype: The junction departs from the called germline gene at one end, perhaps through a read error. V and J are TRBV29-1 and TRBJ1-1, with D unresolved. Germline CDR1 and CDR2: SQVTM and ANQGSEA. The CDR3 has 11 residues. The CDR3 nucleotides read TGCAGCAGCTCCCGGAACACTGGAGCTTTCTTT. Translated, it gives CSSSRNTGAFF.

This clonotype occurred many times. The chain couples TRBV27 to TRBJ2-7; 7 nucleotides align to TRBD2. Germline V lookup: CDR1 MNHEY, CDR2 SMNVEV (reference sequence). V was clipped by 3 bases and J by 11 bases; unmatched bases: 10. The CDR3 consists of 13 residues. DNA of the CDR3: TGTGCCAGCAGTTTTATGGGGGGGGAGAGGGAGTACTTC. Its translation is CASSFMGGEREYF.

In the case of this clonotype: In this CDR3 the conserved last residue, phenylalanine or tryptophan, is missing, so a read error is likely. The CDR3 spells CASSQGTGTGELFP. In DNA form, the CDR3 reads TGCGCCAGCAGCCAAGGGACGGGGACCGGGGAGCTGTTTCCT. The V gene is TRBV4-1, the J gene TRBJ2-2; maybe TRBD2 (5 bases). The germline V gene has CDR1 MGHRA and CDR2 YSYEKL. This CDR3 contains 14 residues. Trimming removed 1 base from V and 5 bases from J, with 8 bases in between.

As regards this clonotype: Because it lacks the conserved phenylalanine or tryptophan at the end, this CDR3 is likely a read error. V and J are TRBV5-5 and TRBJ2-7; D possibly matches TRBD1 or TRBD2 (6 bases each). V dropped 6 bases and J dropped 4 bases, with 14 bases sitting between them. This CDR3 contains 13 residues. Germline V CDR1 and CDR2: SGHKS, YYEKEE (reference sequence). The CDR3 coding sequence is TGTGCCAGCATGGGGGGCGCTTCGTACGAGCAGTACATC. Translating gives CASMGGASYEQYI.

The sample holds many counts of this clonotype. The chain employs TRBV5-4 and TRBJ2-1, with 11 bases lining up with TRBD2. Germline CDR1 SGHNT, CDR2 YYREEE (reference sequence). The CDR3 sequence is 16 residues long. The J segment lost 10 bases and the V segment lost 4 bases, leaving 13 bases of the junction unmatched. The CDR3 sequence: CASSPRGIAGGHEQFF. DNA for the CDR3: TGTGCCAGCAGCCCCCGCGGGATAGCGGGGGGGCACGAGCAGTTCTTC.

This clonotype was detected many times. The rearrangement links TRBV6-4 to TRBJ1-2; D gene ambiguous. The CDR3 is made up of 13 amino acids. Trimming shortened V by 4 bases and J by 2 bases, and 8 bases separated the two germline ends. Per the germline V gene, CDR1 is MRHNA and CDR2 is SNTAGT. CDR3 amino acids: CASSASGNYGYTF. Written as DNA, the CDR3 is TGTGCCAGCAGTGCCTCCGGGAACTATGGCTACACCTTC.